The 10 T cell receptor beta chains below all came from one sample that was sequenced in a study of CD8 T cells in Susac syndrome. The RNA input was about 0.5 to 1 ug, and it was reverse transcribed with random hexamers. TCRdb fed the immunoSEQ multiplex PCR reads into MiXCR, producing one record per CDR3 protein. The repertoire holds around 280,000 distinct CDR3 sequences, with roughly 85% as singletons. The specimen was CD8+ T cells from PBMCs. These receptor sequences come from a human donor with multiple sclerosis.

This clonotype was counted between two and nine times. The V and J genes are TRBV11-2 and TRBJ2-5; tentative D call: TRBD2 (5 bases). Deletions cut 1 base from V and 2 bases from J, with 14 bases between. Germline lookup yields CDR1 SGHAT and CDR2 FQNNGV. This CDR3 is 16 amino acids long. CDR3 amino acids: CASSLVIRRRQETQYF. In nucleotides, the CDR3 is TGTGCCAGCAGCTTAGTGATAAGGCGGAGGCAAGAGACCCAGTACTTC. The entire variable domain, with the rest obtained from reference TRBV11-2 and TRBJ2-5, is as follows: EAGVAQSPRYKIIEKRQSVAFWCNPISGHATLYWYQQILGQGPKLLIQFQNNGVVDDSQLPKDRFSAERLKGVDSTLKIQPAKLEDSAVYLCASSLVIRRRQETQYFGPGTRLLVL.

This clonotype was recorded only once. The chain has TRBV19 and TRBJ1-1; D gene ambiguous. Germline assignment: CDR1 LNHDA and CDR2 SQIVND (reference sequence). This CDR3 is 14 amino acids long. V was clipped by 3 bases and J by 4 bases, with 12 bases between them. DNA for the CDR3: TGTGCCAGTAGTATCACGGGGATCCGCACTGAAGCTTTCTTT. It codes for CASSITGIRTEAFF.

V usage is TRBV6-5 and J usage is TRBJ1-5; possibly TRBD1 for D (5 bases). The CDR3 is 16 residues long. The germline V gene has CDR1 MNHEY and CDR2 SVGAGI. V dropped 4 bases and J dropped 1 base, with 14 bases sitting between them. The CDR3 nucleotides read TGTGCCAGCAGTTTCCGGGACGGGGGAAGCAATCAGCCCCAGCATTTT. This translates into CASSFRDGGSNQPQHF.

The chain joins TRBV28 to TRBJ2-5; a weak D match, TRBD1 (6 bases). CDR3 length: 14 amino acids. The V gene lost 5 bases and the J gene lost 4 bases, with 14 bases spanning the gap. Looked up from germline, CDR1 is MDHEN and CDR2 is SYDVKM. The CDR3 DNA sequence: TGTGCCAGCAGTCCTACAGGGTTGGGAGAGACCCAGTACTTC. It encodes CASSPTGLGETQYF.

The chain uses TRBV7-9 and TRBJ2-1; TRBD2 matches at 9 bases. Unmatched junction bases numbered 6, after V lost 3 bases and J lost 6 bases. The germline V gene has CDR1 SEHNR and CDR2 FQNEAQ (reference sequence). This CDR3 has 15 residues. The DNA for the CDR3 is TGTGCCAGCAGCTTCCCGGGACTAGCAATCAATGAGCAGTTCTTC. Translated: CASSFPGLAINEQFF.

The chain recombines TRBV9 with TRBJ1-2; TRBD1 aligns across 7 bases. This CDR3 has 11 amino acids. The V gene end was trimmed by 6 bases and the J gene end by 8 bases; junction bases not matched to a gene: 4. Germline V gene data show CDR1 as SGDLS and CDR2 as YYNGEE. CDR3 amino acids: CASNRGGGYTF. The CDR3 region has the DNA TGTGCCAGCAACAGGGGAGGCGGCTACACCTTC.

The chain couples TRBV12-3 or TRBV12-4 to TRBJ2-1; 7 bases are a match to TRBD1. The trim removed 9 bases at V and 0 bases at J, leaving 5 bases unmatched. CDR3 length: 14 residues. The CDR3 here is CASEDRDSYNEQFF. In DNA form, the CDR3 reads TGTGCCAGTGAAGACAGGGACTCCTACAATGAGCAGTTCTTC.

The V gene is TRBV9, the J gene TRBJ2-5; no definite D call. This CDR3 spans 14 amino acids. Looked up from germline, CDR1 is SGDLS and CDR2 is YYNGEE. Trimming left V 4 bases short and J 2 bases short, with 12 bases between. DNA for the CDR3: TGTGCCAGCAGCCCCCGACGTTCACAAGAGACCCAGTACTTC. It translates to CASSPRRSQETQYF.

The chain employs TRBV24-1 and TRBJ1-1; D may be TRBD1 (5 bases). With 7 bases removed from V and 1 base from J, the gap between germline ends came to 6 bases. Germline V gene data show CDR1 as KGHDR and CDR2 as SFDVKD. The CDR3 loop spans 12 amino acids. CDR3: CATSTGNTEAFF. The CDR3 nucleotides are TGTGCCACCAGCACAGGGAACACTGAAGCTTTCTTT.

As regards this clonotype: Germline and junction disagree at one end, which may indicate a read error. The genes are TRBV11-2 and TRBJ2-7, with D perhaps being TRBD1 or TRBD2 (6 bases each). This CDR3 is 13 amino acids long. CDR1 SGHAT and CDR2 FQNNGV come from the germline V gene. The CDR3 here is CASSLDRRDAQYF. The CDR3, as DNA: TGTGCCAGCAGCCTAGACAGGAGGGACGCGCAGTACTTC.